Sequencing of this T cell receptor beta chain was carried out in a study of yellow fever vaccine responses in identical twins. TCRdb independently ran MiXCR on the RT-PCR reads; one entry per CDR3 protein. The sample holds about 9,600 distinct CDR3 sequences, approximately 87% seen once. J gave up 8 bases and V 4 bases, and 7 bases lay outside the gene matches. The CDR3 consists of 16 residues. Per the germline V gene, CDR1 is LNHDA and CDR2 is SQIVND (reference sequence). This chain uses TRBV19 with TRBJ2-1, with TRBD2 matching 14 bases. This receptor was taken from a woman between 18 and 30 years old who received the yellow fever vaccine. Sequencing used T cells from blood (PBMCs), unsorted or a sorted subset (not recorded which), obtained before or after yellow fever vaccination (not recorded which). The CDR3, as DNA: TGTGCCAGTAGTACCCTCGGGACTAGCGGGAGATATGAGCAGTTCTTC. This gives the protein CASSTLGTSGRYEQFF. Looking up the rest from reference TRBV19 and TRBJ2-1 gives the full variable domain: DGGITQSPKYLFRKEGQNVTLSCEQNLNHDAMYWYRQDPGQGLRLIYYSQIVNDFQKGDIAEGYSVSREKKESFPLTVTSAQKNPTAFYLCASSTLGTSGRYEQFFGPGTRLTVL.